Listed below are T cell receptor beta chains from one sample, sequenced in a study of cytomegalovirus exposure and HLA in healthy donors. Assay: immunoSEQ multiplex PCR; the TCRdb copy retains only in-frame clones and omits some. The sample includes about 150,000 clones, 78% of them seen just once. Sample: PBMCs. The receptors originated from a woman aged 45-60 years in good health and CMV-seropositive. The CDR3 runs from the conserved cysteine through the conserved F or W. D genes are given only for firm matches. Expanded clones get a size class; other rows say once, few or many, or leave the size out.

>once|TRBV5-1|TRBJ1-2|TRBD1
CASSPGQGNYGYTF
TGCGCCAGCAGCCCCGGACAGGGTAACTATGGCTACACCTTC
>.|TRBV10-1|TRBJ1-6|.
CASRRTALSSYNSPLHF
TGCGCCAGCAGAAGGACAGCTTTGAGCTCCTATAATTCACCCCTCCACTTT
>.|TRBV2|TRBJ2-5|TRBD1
CASRNFIGQGRKTQYF
TGTGCCAGCAGGAACTTTATCGGACAGGGGCGGAAGACCCAGTACTTC
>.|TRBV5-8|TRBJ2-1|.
CASSLGGQVYNEQFF
TGTGCCAGCAGCTTGGGCGGGCAGGTCTACAATGAGCAGTTCTTC
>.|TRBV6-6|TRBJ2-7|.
CASSYDRGYGEQYF
TGTGCCAGCAGTTACGATCGGGGGTACGGCGAGCAGTACTTC
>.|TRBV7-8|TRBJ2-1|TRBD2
CASSLGLATGEQFF
TGTGCCAGCAGCTTAGGACTAGCCACCGGGGAGCAGTTCTTC
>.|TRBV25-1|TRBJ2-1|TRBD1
CASSGPGQGSSYNEQFF
TGTGCCAGCAGTGGCCCCGGACAGGGGAGCTCCTACAATGAGCAGTTCTTC
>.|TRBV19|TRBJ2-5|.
CASSIVGRATLETQYF
TGTGCCAGTAGTATAGTGGGCAGGGCGACCCTAGAGACCCAGTACTTC
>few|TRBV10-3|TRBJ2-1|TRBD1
CATQAPGGARSEQFF
TGTGCCACCCAAGCCCCAGGGGGCGCAAGAAGTGAGCAGTTCTTC
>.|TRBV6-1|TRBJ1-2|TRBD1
CASSENRGSDGYTF
TGTGCCAGCAGTGAGAACAGGGGGAGTGATGGCTACACCTTC
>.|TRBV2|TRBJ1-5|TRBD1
CASRWTGVSNQPQHF
TGTGCCAGCAGGTGGACAGGGGTGAGCAATCAGCCCCAGCATTTT
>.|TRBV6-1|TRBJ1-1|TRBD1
CASSVDRGEAFF
TGTGCCAGCAGTGTCGACAGGGGTGAAGCTTTCTTT
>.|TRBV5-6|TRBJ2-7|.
CASSPGVGGGDEQYF
TGTGCCAGCAGCCCGGGGGTAGGGGGGGGCGACGAGCAGTACTTC
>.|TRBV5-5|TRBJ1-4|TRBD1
CASSPQGAWEKLFF
TGTGCCAGCAGCCCACAGGGGGCATGGGAAAAACTGTTTTTT
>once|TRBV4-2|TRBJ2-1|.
CASSQAGGALNEQFF
TGTGCCAGCAGCCAAGCTGGGGGCGCGTTGAATGAGCAGTTCTTC
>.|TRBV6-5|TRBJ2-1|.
CASSSGGLESYNEQFF
TGTGCCAGCAGTTCAGGAGGGCTTGAGTCCTACAATGAGCAGTTCTTC
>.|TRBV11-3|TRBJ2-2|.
CASSPDRGGTGELFF
TGTGCCAGCAGCCCCGACAGGGGAGGGACCGGGGAGCTGTTTTTT
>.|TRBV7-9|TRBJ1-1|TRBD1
CASSITGGDTEAFF
TGTGCCAGCAGCATTACAGGGGGCGATACTGAAGCTTTCTTT
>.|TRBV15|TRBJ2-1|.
CATSEAVYSYNEQFF
TGTGCCACCAGCGAAGCGGTGTATTCCTACAATGAGCAGTTCTTC
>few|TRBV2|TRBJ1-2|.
CASSEGPGYGYTF
TGTGCCAGCAGTGAAGGCCCAGGCTATGGCTACACCTTC
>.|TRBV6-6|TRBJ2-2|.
CASSYSGGLHTGELFF
TGTGCCAGCAGTTACTCCGGCGGGTTACACACCGGGGAGCTGTTTTTT
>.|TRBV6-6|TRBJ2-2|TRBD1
CASSRDSSTGELFF
TGTGCCAGCAGTCGGGACAGTAGTACCGGGGAGCTGTTTTTT
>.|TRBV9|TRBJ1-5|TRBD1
CASSPTGGSQPQHF
TGTGCCAGCAGCCCAACAGGGGGAAGCCAGCCCCAGCATTTT
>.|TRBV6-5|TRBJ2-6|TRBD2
CASTTGTTGANVLTF
TGTGCCAGCACCACCGGGACTACTGGGGCCAACGTCCTGACTTTC
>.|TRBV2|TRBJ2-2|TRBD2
CASMTSGGAGTGELFF
TGTGCCAGCATGACTAGCGGGGGGGCTGGCACCGGGGAGCTGTTTTTT
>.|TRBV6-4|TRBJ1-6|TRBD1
CASSDVGQEPHYNSPLHF
TGTGCCAGCAGTGACGTGGGACAGGAACCCCACTATAATTCACCCCTCCACTTT
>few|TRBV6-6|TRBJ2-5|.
CASSYSRGGETQYF
TGTGCCAGCAGTTACTCGAGAGGGGGAGAGACCCAGTACTTC
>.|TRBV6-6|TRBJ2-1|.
CASSLGALSLQFF
TGTGCCAGCAGCCTAGGGGCCCTTAGCTTGCAGTTCTTC
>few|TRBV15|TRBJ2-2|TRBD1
CATGQGATGELFF
TGTGCCACGGGACAGGGGGCGACCGGGGAGCTGTTTTTT
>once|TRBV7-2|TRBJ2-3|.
CASSPPPPGEVDTQYF
TGTGCCAGCAGCCCCCCGCCGCCCGGGGAGGTAGATACGCAGTATTTT
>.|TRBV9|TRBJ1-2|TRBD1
CASSYNLQGTFTGYTF
TGTGCCAGCAGCTATAACCTACAGGGGACCTTCACTGGCTACACCTTC
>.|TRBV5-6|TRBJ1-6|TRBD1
CASSMGQARNSPLHF
TGTGCCAGCAGCATGGGACAGGCCCGTAATTCACCCCTCCACTTT
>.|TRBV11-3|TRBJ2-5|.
CASSPGGVQETQYF
TGTGCCAGCAGCCCCGGGGGAGTTCAAGAGACCCAGTACTTC
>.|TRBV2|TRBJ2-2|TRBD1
CASRAGTGSNTGELFF
TGTGCCAGCAGGGCCGGGACAGGGTCGAACACCGGGGAGCTGTTTTTT
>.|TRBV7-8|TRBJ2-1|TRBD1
CASTGARDRGGNEQFF
TGTGCCAGCACCGGCGCTAGGGACAGGGGAGGAAATGAGCAGTTCTTC
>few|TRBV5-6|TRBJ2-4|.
CASSLGQRNIQYF
TGTGCCAGCAGCTTGGGACAGCGAAACATTCAGTACTTC
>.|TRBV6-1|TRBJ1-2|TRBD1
CASSVRSTGGPLNYGYTF
TGTGCCAGCAGTGTACGGTCTACAGGGGGCCCCTTGAACTATGGCTACACCTTC